The present T cell receptor (beta chain) was sequenced within a study of blood T cell repertoires in COVID-19. In the study overall: Sample material is recorded as cDNA or gDNA derived from T cells, B-cell-depleted T cells, or PBMCs.

Germline CDR1 SGHVS, CDR2 FQNEAQ. The CDR3 is 13 amino acids. J was trimmed by 5 bases and V by 6 bases; bases with no gene match: 3. Individuals drawn from about 26 US areas were about 18 to 90 years old. The study counted Cohort 3 donors as recovered given two negative PCRs, clearance, or symptom resolution. Authors' data handling: Amplification from reference gene primers served as the basis for estimated nucleated cell counts. Profiled with immunoSEQ multiplex PCR; TCRdb holds only in-frame clones, not every one. V and J calls and clone size are copied from that table; D and trimming were computed from the DNA. This sample has some 140,000 clones, with less than 90% found just once.

This chain connects TRBV7-8 to TRBJ2-2, with TRBD1 identical over 7 bases. The TCR sequence derives from a man aged 30-40 years who had recovered from COVID-19. The sequenced material came from PBMCs or T cells enriched from blood (not recorded which). CDR3 DNA: TGTGCCAGCAGGGAACAGGGGACCGGGGAGCTGTTTTTT. It encodes CASREQGTGELFF.